This T cell receptor beta chain comes out of a study of blood T cells in healthy people across ages. Study information: Template switching picked up about one barcoded beta molecule for each two T cells.

There are 15 residues in the CDR3. Deletions cut 6 bases from V and 0 bases from J, with 14 bases between. Germline V gene sequence: CDR1 MNHEY, CDR2 SVGAGI. Donors gave approximately 9.9 milliliters of peripheral blood apiece. Isolation yielded PBMCs, at least 6 million per sample, in every case. A J-beta primer mix and a sample-barcoded 5' primer were used in a second PCR of about 7 to 11 cycles. Each cDNA molecule was tagged by a template-switch adaptor that had 12 random nucleotides. TCRdb called the 5' RACE reads again in MiXCR, with one record for every CDR3 protein. The sample lists almost 800,000 distinct CDR3 sequences; nearly 60% were seen once.

The receptor's source is a man aged 25 to 40 in good health. The sequenced sample consisted of blood. This rearrangement joins TRBV6-5 to TRBJ1-1, with D possibly being TRBD1 (5 bases). DNA for the CDR3: TGTGCCAGCAGCACCACGGACAACATGAACACTGAAGCTTTCTTT. Its translation is CASSTTDNMNTEAFF.